The clone carrying this T cell receptor beta chain was picked up a small number of times. Its cognate antigen is unknown. Expressed TCRB transcripts were sequenced because the entire RNA isolate underwent reverse transcription. Assay used: immunoSEQ multiplex PCR; TCRdb lists only in-frame clones, some missing. The sample has more than 300,000 clones, 7% to 10% seen once. A single heparinised blood sample, averaging about 120 mL, was obtained per donor. Populations isolated by sorting all had purity greater than 95%. The data originate from a study of beta chain features in type 1 diabetes. Whole-study findings and limits: Because the template was cDNA, high-expressing cells might be over-represented. Significant though moderate, a shortening of TCRB CDR3s appeared in all four CD4+ subsets of Type 1 diabetes patients. Fewer junction insertions and more nucleotide deletions appeared in type 1 diabetes patients.

V lost 5 bases and J 6 bases, leaving 10 bases between the germline ends. Germline CDR1 DFQATT, CDR2 SNEGSKA (reference sequence). This CDR3 contains 11 residues. The gene calls are TRBV20-1 and TRBJ1-2; no clear D. The sequence came from a man aged 25-45 years with type 1 diabetes. Specimen: central memory CD4+ T cells from blood. CDR3: CSALTLHGYTF. CDR3 DNA sequence: TGCAGTGCTTTAACCCTACATGGCTACACCTTC.